These 2 T cell receptor beta chains were sequenced from one sample in a study of CD4 T cells in relation to SARS-CoV-2 and coronaviruses. The data were produced by immunoSEQ multiplex PCR, yet TCRdb's version contains in-frame clones alone and is incomplete. The table has 25,000 to 30,000 clones, about 78% seen once; the top ten hold roughly 15%. Unexposed donor CD4+ T cells date from about 2011-2018, before the COVID-19 pandemic. CD4+ T cells were isolated from the cells after around 9 days of culture. These TCRs are of unknown antigen specificity. The sample comprised CD4+ T cells from PBMCs, cultured in vitro. These receptors were taken from a human donor in good health.

The CDR3 nucleotides read TGTGCCAGCAGTGAGGTCCAGGGACGCTATGGCTACACCTTC. It is translated as CASSEVQGRYGYTF. The gene calls are TRBV25-1 and TRBJ1-2; D is perhaps TRBD1 (5 bases). The CDR3 length is 14 residues. Deletions cut 3 bases from V and 4 bases from J, with 12 bases between. Per germline, CDR1 MGHDK and CDR2 SYGVNS.

V and J are TRBV10-3 and TRBJ2-5; 7 bases map to TRBD1. The CDR3 loop spans 13 amino acids. J gave up 7 bases and V 4 bases, and 6 bases lay outside the gene matches. CDR1 ENHRY and CDR2 SYGVKD come from the germline V gene. For the CDR3, the DNA is TGTGCCATCAGTGTGGGTACAGGGGTGACCCAGTACTTC. It specifies CAISVGTGVTQYF.